The clone carrying this TCR beta chain was observed a single time. The data belong to a study of T cells in Graves' hyperthyroidism and ophthalmopathy. Amplified regions were TCR beta CDR3 sequences from RNA transcripts. First-round RT-PCR of the TCR CDR3 relied on the HTBI primer set. TCRdb re-derived calls from the multiplex PCR reads in MiXCR, one entry per CDR3 protein. The profile shows roughly 260,000 distinct CDR3 sequences, about 14% of them singletons. The sample taken for sequencing was blood. The receptor's source is a woman in her thirties or forties with Graves' hyperthyroidism that later progressed to Graves' ophthalmopathy.

CDR3 sequence (DNA): TGTGCCAGCAGTTTTGATGGACTAGCGGGAGGAAATGAGCAGTTCTTC. This sequence encodes CASSFDGLAGGNEQFF. V and J are TRBV28 and TRBJ2-1; 14 nucleotides line up with TRBD2. Germline CDR1 reads MDHEN; CDR2 reads SYDVKM. The CDR3 runs to 16 residues. Trimming cost V 3 bases and J 7 bases; bases outside gene matches: 5.